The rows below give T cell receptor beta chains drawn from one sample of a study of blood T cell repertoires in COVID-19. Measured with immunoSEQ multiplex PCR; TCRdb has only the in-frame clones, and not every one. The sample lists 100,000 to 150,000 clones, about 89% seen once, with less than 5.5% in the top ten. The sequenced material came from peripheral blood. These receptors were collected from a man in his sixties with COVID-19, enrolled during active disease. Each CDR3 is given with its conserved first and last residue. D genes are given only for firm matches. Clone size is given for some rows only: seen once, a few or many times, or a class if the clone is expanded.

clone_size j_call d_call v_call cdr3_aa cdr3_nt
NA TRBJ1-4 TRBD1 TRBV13 CASSPGQGRSNEKLFF TGTGCCAGCAGCCCCGGACAGGGCAGAAGTAATGAAAAACTGTTTTTT
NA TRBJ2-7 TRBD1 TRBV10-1 CASQYRDRAYEQYF TGCGCCAGTCAATACCGGGACAGAGCCTACGAGCAGTACTTC
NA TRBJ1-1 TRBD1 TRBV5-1 CASRQTGTGVGNTEAFF TGCGCCAGCAGGCAAACCGGGACAGGGGTTGGGAACACTGAAGCTTTCTTT
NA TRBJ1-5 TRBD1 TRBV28 CASSVYTWTGSHQYSNQPQHF TGTGCCAGCAGTGTCTACACTTGGACAGGCTCACACCAGTATAGCAATCAGCCCCAGCATTTT
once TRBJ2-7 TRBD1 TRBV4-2 CASSRRTGTDTPHEQYF TGTGCCAGCAGCAGACGAACCGGGACAGATACCCCCCACGAGCAGTACTTC
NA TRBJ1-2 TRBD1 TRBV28 CASSLLTGGTLYGYTF TGTGCCAGCAGTTTATTGACAGGGGGCACCCTCTATGGCTACACCTTC
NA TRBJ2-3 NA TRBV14 CASSPQRVGADTQYF TGTGCCAGCAGCCCCCAAAGGGTGGGAGCAGATACGCAGTATTTT
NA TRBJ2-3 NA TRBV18 CASSPSSNVADTQYF TGTGCCAGCTCACCGTCTTCTAACGTGGCAGATACGCAGTATTTT
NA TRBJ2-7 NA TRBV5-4 CASTSPQHSYEQYF TGTGCCAGCACCTCGCCCCAACACTCCTACGAGCAGTACTTC
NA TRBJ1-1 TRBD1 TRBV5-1 CASSRAGTGPEAFF TGCGCCAGCAGCCGAGCTGGGACAGGGCCTGAAGCTTTCTTT
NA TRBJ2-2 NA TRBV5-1 CASRRNTGELFF TGCGCCAGCAGGAGAAACACCGGGGAGCTGTTTTTT
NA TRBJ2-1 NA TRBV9 CASSPEGGYNEQFF TGTGCCAGCAGCCCCGAAGGAGGCTACAATGAGCAGTTCTTC
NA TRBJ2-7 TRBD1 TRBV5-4 CASSLVSGRGLPTKQYF TGTGCCAGCAGCTTGGTGTCTGGCAGGGGGCTGCCTACGAAGCAGTACTTC
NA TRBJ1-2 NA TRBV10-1 CASSESLFYGYTF TGCGCCAGCAGTGAGTCGTTATTCTATGGCTACACCTTC
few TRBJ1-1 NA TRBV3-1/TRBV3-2 CASSQGAGDTEAFF TGTGCCAGCAGCCAAGGGGCAGGGGACACTGAAGCTTTCTTT
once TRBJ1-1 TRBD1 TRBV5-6 CASSSGGTARNTEAFF TGTGCCAGCAGCTCGGGAGGGACAGCGAGGAACACTGAAGCTTTCTTT
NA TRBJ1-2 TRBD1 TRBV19 CASTQASTGGNYGYTF TGTGCCAGTACCCAAGCGTCGACAGGGGGGAACTATGGCTACACCTTC
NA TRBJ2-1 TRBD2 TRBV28 CASIAGGPYNEQFF TGTGCCAGCATAGCGGGGGGCCCCTACAATGAGCAGTTCTTC
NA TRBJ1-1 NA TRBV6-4 CASSWGPDTEAFF TGTGCCAGCAGTTGGGGGCCAGACACTGAAGCTTTCTTT
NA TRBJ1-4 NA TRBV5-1 CASSLQTSNEKLFF TGCGCCAGCAGCTTGCAGACTTCTAATGAAAAACTGTTTTTT
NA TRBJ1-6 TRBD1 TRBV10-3 CATATSGTGLSPLHF TGTGCCACGGCTACATCCGGGACAGGGCTTTCACCCCTCCACTTT
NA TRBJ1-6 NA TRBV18 CASSPEQLSSPLHF TGTGCCAGCTCACCGGAGCAGTTATCGTCACCCCTCCACTTT
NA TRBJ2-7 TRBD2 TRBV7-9 CASSSSPGLAGFRSYEQYF TGTGCCAGCAGCTCCTCACCGGGACTAGCGGGGTTCCGCTCCTACGAGCAGTACTTC
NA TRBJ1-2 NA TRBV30 CAWSRTLGGGYTF TGTGCCTGGAGTAGGACCCTAGGAGGGGGCTACACCTTC
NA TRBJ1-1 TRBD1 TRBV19 CASRSTGGWGTEAFF TGTGCCAGTAGGTCGACAGGGGGATGGGGAACTGAAGCTTTCTTT
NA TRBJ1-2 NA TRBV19 CASSPGTPSGYTF TGTGCCAGTAGTCCTGGGACTCCGAGCGGCTACACCTTC
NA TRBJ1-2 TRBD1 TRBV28 CASSAGQNYGYTF TGTGCCAGCAGTGCGGGACAGAACTATGGCTACACCTTC
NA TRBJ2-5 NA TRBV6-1 CASSDTTGTNRETQYF TGTGCCAGCAGTGACACTACAGGGACCAACCGAGAGACCCAGTACTTC
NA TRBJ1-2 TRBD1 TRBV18 CASSPTTGYGYTF TGTGCCAGCTCACCCACGACAGGGTATGGCTACACCTTC
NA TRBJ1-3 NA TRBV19 CASSPGLLGNTIYF TGTGCCAGTAGCCCGGGACTGCTTGGAAACACCATATATTTT
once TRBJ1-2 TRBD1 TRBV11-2 CASSPTGLNYGYTF TGTGCCAGCAGCCCGACAGGGTTAAACTATGGCTACACCTTC
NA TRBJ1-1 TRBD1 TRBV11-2 CASSLEVTGEGTEAFF TGTGCCAGCAGCTTAGAGGTGACAGGGGAGGGAACTGAAGCTTTCTTT
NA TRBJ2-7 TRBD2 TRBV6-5 CASSRGLAGGYEQYF TGTGCCAGCAGTCGAGGACTAGCGGGGGGCTACGAGCAGTACTTC
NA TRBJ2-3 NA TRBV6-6 CASNFGGQRDTQYF TGTGCCAGCAATTTCGGCGGTCAAAGAGATACGCAGTATTTT
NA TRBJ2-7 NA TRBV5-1 CASSEEGAPYEQYF TGCGCCAGCTCCGAGGAGGGGGCGCCTTACGAGCAGTACTTC
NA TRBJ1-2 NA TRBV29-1 CSVEKGNYGYTF TGCAGCGTTGAGAAGGGGAACTATGGCTACACCTTC
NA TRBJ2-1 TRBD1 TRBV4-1 CASSPGTGGNEQFF TGCGCCAGCAGCCCCGGGACAGGGGGCAATGAGCAGTTCTTC
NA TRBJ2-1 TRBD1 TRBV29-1 CSVQQGGNEQFF TGCAGCGTACAACAGGGGGGCAATGAGCAGTTCTTC
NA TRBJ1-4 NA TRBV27 CASSERGLPTNEKLFF TGTGCCAGCAGCGAAAGGGGCCTCCCAACTAATGAAAAACTGTTTTTT
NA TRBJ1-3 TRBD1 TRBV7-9 CASSLSSAGGFGGNTIYF TGTGCCAGCAGCTTATCTTCGGCAGGGGGCTTCGGTGGAAACACCATATATTTT
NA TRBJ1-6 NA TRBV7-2 CASSLGTVRNSPLHF TGTGCCAGCAGCTTAGGGACAGTTAGGAATTCACCCCTCCACTTT
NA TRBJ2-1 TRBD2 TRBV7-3 CASSLFPSGLAAPSGNEQFF TGTGCCAGCAGCTTATTTCCCTCCGGACTAGCCGCTCCCTCGGGCAATGAGCAGTTCTTC
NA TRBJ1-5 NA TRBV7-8 CASSLQGGGQPQHF TGTGCCAGCAGCCTTCAGGGAGGCGGCCAGCCCCAGCATTTT
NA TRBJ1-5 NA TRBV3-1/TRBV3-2 CASSQVAGDQPQHF TGTGCCAGCAGCCAAGTTGCGGGGGATCAGCCCCAGCATTTT
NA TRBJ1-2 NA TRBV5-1 CASGRGHSINIYGYTF TGCGCCAGCGGGCGAGGACACAGCATTAATATCTATGGCTACACCTTC
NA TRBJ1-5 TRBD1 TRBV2 CASSGGTGLQPQHF TGTGCCAGCAGTGGAGGGACAGGTCTTCAGCCCCAGCATTTT
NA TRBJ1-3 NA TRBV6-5 CASRPPRAGNTIYF TGTGCCAGCAGACCACCCAGGGCTGGAAACACCATATATTTT
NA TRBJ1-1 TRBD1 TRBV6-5 CASSTVPGQGWGAFF TGTGCCAGCAGTACGGTCCCGGGACAGGGTTGGGGAGCTTTCTTT
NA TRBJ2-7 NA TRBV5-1 CASSLVQASYEQYF TGCGCCAGCAGCTTGGTCCAGGCGTCCTACGAGCAGTACTTC
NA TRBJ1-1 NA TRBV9 CASNQIMNTEAFF TGTGCCAGCAACCAGATCATGAACACTGAAGCTTTCTTT
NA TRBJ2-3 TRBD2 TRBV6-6 CASSPMGRGGTDTQYF TGTGCCAGCAGCCCCATGGGGCGGGGGGGCACAGATACGCAGTATTTT
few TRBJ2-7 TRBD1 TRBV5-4 CASSPRDRGYHEQYF TGTGCCAGCAGTCCCCGGGACAGGGGGTACCACGAGCAGTACTTC
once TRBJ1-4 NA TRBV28 CASSRKLGGWEKLFF TGTGCCAGCAGCCGGAAACTTGGCGGTTGGGAAAAACTGTTTTTT
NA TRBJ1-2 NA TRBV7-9 CASSPDTSYGYTF TGTGCCAGCAGCCCGGACACCTCCTATGGCTACACCTTC
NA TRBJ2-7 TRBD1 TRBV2 CASTVRGDRGEQYF TGTGCCAGCACCGTTAGGGGGGACAGGGGCGAGCAGTACTTC
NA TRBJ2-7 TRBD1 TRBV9 CASSVGTGGRYEQYF TGTGCCAGCAGCGTAGGGACAGGGGGTCGTTACGAGCAGTACTTC
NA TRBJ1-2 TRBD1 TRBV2 CASRGTVLYGYTF TGTGCCAGCAGAGGGACAGTTCTCTATGGCTACACCTTC
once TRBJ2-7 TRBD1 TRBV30 CAWGNTGTGSYEQYF TGTGCCTGGGGGAACACCGGGACAGGCTCCTACGAGCAGTACTTC
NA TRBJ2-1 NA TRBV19 CASTQGGQPGNEQFF TGTGCCAGTACCCAGGGCGGCCAGCCGGGCAATGAGCAGTTCTTC
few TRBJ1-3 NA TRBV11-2 CASSLDPPGILSGNTIYF TGTGCCAGCAGCTTAGATCCCCCCGGGATCCTCTCTGGAAACACCATATATTTT